This T cell receptor beta chain was profiled in a study of T cells after yellow fever vaccination. From germline, CDR1 is MNHEY and CDR2 SVGEGT. V was trimmed by 6 bases and J by 2 bases, leaving 17 bases between them. CDR3 length: 15 residues. This clonotype was recorded many times. They built TCR cDNA with 5'RACE template switching, a step that put in a universal primer site and UMIs. TCRdb re-called the 5' RACE reads through MiXCR, storing one row per CDR3 protein. The sample lists some 250,000 distinct CDR3 sequences, approximately 3.8% seen once, with under 20% in the top ten. The starting material was PBMCs, obtained 15 days after the yellow fever booster vaccination. This sequence joins TRBV6-2 or TRBV6-3 and TRBJ2-7; D gene uncertain. The TCR originated in a man aged 18 to 29 who received the YFV17D yellow fever vaccine. The CDR3 is CASRENDGSAYEQYF. The CDR3 nucleotides are TGTGCCAGCAGAGAAAATGACGGCTCAGCCTACGAGCAGTACTTC.